Presented here are 31 T cell receptor beta chains from one specimen sequenced in a study of T-cell reconstitution after alpha-beta-depleted transplantation in children. Unique molecular identifiers were incorporated into the prepared TCRbeta library. TCRdb reprocessed the PCR reads with MiXCR, giving one entry per CDR3 protein. The table shows about 540,000 distinct CDR3 sequences, with roughly a quarter occurring only once. The sample consisted of PBMCs, taken before TCRalphabeta/CD19-depleted stem cell transplant. The receptors shown here come from a boy younger than two with Wiskott-Aldrich syndrome, due to receive a stem cell transplant.

This clonotype appeared a few times. The chain joins TRBV4-1 to TRBJ2-5, with 10 bases matching TRBD1. The CDR3 is made up of 15 amino acids. Per the germline V gene, CDR1 is MGHRA and CDR2 is YSYEKL. Trimming took 4 bases from V and 2 from J; bases not matched to a gene: 4. The CDR3: CASSRTGGWQETQYF. CDR3 sequence (DNA): TGCGCCAGCAGCCGGACAGGGGGTTGGCAAGAGACCCAGTACTTC.

The chain joins TRBV29-1 to TRBJ2-3, with 8 bases fitting TRBD2. This CDR3 comprises 16 residues. V dropped 7 bases and J dropped 8; count of bases not matched to a gene: 20. Germline CDR1 and CDR2: SQVTM and ANQGSEA. Here the CDR3 reads CSASGTSGFASGTQYF. The CDR3 DNA sequence: TGCAGCGCATCCGGCACTAGCGGTTTTGCAAGTGGTACGCAGTATTTT.

The gene calls are TRBV9 and TRBJ1-3; unclear D gene. Trimming removed 3 bases at V and 0 bases at J, with 7 bases between. From germline, CDR1 is SGDLS and CDR2 YYNGEE. CDR3 length equals 14 residues. Here the CDR3 reads CASSAEHSGNTIYF. The CDR3 DNA follows: TGTGCCAGCAGCGCGGAGCACTCTGGAAACACCATATATTTT. The complete variable domain, with remaining parts taken from reference TRBV9 and TRBJ1-3, reads DSGVTQTPKHLITATGQRVTLRCSPRSGDLSVYWYQQSLDQGLQFLIQYYNGEERAKGNILERFSAQQFPDLHSELNLSSLELGDSALYFCASSAEHSGNTIYFGEGSWLTVV.

This chain links TRBV6-5 with TRBJ1-5; TRBD1 agrees at 10 bases. V trimming: 6 bases; J trimming: 9 bases; junction bases outside the gene matches: 8. The CDR3 is made up of 14 amino acids. CDR1 and CDR2 from the germline V gene are MNHEY and SVGAGI. CDR3: CASSRDRGSMPQHF. In DNA, the CDR3 is TGTGCCAGCAGCCGGGACAGGGGCTCTATGCCCCAGCATTTT.

This chain uses TRBV15 with TRBJ2-7; tentatively, D is TRBD1 (6 bases). Trimming pared 5 bases from V and 6 bases from J, leaving 14 bases between. Germline V gene sequence: CDR1 LNHNV, CDR2 YYDKDF (reference sequence). The CDR3 covers 13 residues. CDR3 in amino acids: CATSLHREGEQYF. CDR3 in DNA: TGTGCCACCAGCCTCCACAGGGAAGGCGAGCAGTACTTC.

This clonotype was seen a handful of times. The chain uses TRBV29-1 and TRBJ1-1; D remains unclear. The CDR3 has 14 residues. The germline V gene has CDR1 SQVTM and CDR2 ANQGSEA. Trimming stripped 4 bases from V and 0 bases from J, with 12 bases between. The DNA of the CDR3 is TGCAGCGTTGTCGACACCTGGATGAACACTGAAGCTTTCTTT. Its protein is CSVVDTWMNTEAFF.

This clonotype appeared a few times. DNA of the CDR3: TGTGCCATCAGGCCGGGACTAGCGGGTCCTACGGATGAGCAGTTCTTC. Its translation is CAIRPGLAGPTDEQFF. J is TRBJ2-1 and V is TRBV10-3; 12 nucleotides match TRBD2. Trimming removed 6 bases from V and 8 bases from J; junction bases left unmatched: 11. The CDR3 totals 16 residues. Germline-derived CDR1 and CDR2 are ENHRY and SYGVKD.

V gene TRBV7-2 combines with J gene TRBJ2-3, with D perhaps TRBD2 (7 bases). Germline V gene lookup returns CDR1 SGHTA and CDR2 FQGNSA. V dropped 6 bases and J dropped 2 bases, with 15 bases sitting between them. The CDR3 contains 15 residues. CDR3 sequence (DNA): TGTGCCAGCAGTGGGGGGGCGGTCTTCACAGATACGCAGTATTTT. This translates into CASSGGAVFTDTQYF.

The chain joins TRBV7-7 to TRBJ2-1; the D is unclear. V gave up 2 bases and J gave up 5 bases, with 10 bases separating them. CDR3 length equals 14 residues. The germline V gene has CDR1 SSHAT and CDR2 FNYEAQ (reference sequence). This CDR3 is CASSLSQQDNEQFF. The DNA of the CDR3 is TGTGCCAGCAGCTTAAGCCAGCAAGACAATGAGCAGTTCTTC.

The chain is built from TRBV10-3 and TRBJ2-7; the match to TRBD2 covers 9 bases. Trimming at V came to 4 bases and at J to 6 bases, leaving 7 bases not matched to a gene. Germline CDR1 and CDR2: ENHRY and SYGVKD. The CDR3 is 14 amino acids. This CDR3 is CAISVDAGGREQYF. CDR3 bases: TGTGCCATCAGTGTGGACGCGGGAGGGCGCGAGCAGTACTTC.

This clonotype was detected only a few times. V and J are TRBV15 and TRBJ2-2; D is uncertain. The CDR3 is 13 residues long. Germline V lookup: CDR1 LNHNV, CDR2 YYDKDF (reference sequence). The V end was cut by 6 bases, the J end by 5 bases, with 10 bases between. CDR3 protein: CATRAKNTGELFF. In nucleotides, the CDR3 is TGTGCCACCAGGGCTAAGAATACCGGGGAGCTGTTTTTT.

This clonotype was recorded a few times. The rearrangement uses TRBV10-3 and TRBJ2-7; D gene ambiguous. The CDR3 has 12 amino acids. Germline assignment: CDR1 ENHRY and CDR2 SYGVKD. The ends were cut back, 4 bases at V and 3 bases at J, with 7 bases in the middle. The CDR3 is CAISVVNYEQYF. CDR3 nucleotide sequence: TGTGCCATCAGTGTCGTCAACTACGAGCAGTACTTC.

In its sample, this clonotype was seen a few times. This rearrangement joins TRBV5-1 to TRBJ2-2; either TRBD1 or TRBD2 may supply D (5 bases each). The CDR3 covers 17 residues. V was cut by 4 bases and J by 2 bases, with 18 bases left in between. The V gene's germline CDR1 is SGHRS and CDR2 YFSETQ. CDR3 DNA: TGCGCCAGCAGCACAACGCTCGGGGCAGCAAACACCGGGGAGCTGTTTTTT. As protein: CASSTTLGAANTGELFF.

V is TRBV4-1 and J is TRBJ1-1; TRBD1 matches at 7 bases. CDR1 is MGHRA and CDR2 is YSYEKL in the germline V gene. The V gene end was trimmed by 1 base and the J gene end by 10 bases; junction bases not matched to a gene: 3. The CDR3 extends over 12 amino acids. The CDR3 spells CASSQARGLAFF. CDR3 bases: TGCGCCAGCAGCCAAGCGAGGGGGCTAGCTTTCTTT.

CDR3: CASSQFGSKETQYF. CDR3 sequence (DNA): TGTGCCAGCAGCCAATTCGGGAGCAAAGAGACCCAGTACTTC. The chain uses TRBV12-3 or TRBV12-4 and TRBJ2-5; the D gene is possibly TRBD2 (6 bases). Deletions cut 6 bases from V and 3 bases from J, with 14 bases between. CDR3 length: 14 amino acids.

The chain links TRBV5-5 to TRBJ2-7; TRBD1 matches 7 bases. V lost 2 bases to trimming and J lost 7 bases; unmatched junction nucleotides: 9. Germline CDR1 and CDR2: SGHKS and YYEKEE (reference sequence). CDR3 length: 14 amino acids. DNA of the CDR3: TGTGCCAGCAGCTTACAGGGGTTCGGCCTAGAGCAGTACTTC. Translated: CASSLQGFGLEQYF.

The chain links TRBV11-2 to TRBJ1-1, with D hard to call. This CDR3 spans 13 amino acids. Looked up from germline, CDR1 is SGHAT and CDR2 is FQNNGV. V lost 2 bases to trimming and J lost 4 bases, with 8 bases between them. The CDR3 region has the DNA TGTGCCAGCAGCTTATTACGGGCCACTGAAGCTTTCTTT. As protein: CASSLLRATEAFF.

This clonotype was detected a few times. This chain uses TRBV20-1 with TRBJ2-7; 10 bases fit TRBD2. The J segment lost 6 bases and the V segment lost 2 bases, leaving 7 bases of the junction unmatched. Germline V gene lookup returns CDR1 DFQATT and CDR2 SNEGSKA (reference sequence). The CDR3 runs to 14 residues. The CDR3 protein is CSARQSSGRFEQYF. In nucleotides, the CDR3 is TGCAGTGCTAGACAATCTAGCGGGAGATTCGAGCAGTACTTC.

The genes are TRBV5-1 and TRBJ2-7; D unclear. V lost 1 base and J 5 bases, leaving 10 bases between the germline ends. This CDR3 is built from 13 residues. The germline gives CDR1 SGHRS, CDR2 YFSETQ. The CDR3 DNA sequence: TGCGCCAGCAGCTTGTCAGAGAACAACGAGCAGTACTTC. Translation: CASSLSENNEQYF.

The CDR3 loop is CASRADRGREKLFF. CDR3 DNA sequence: TGTGCCAGCAGGGCCGACAGGGGACGAGAAAAACTGTTTTTT. The rearrangement uses TRBV12-3 or TRBV12-4 and TRBJ1-4, with TRBD1 identical over 8 bases. The CDR3 extends over 14 amino acids. J was trimmed by 8 bases and V by 6 bases; bases with no gene match: 8.

This clonotype turned up a few times. The rearrangement links TRBV5-1 to TRBJ2-7; TRBD1 is a possible D gene (6 bases). Trimming took off 0 bases at V and 5 bases at J, with 12 bases between the two ends. This CDR3 has 14 residues. Per germline, CDR1 SGHRS and CDR2 YFSETQ. The DNA for the CDR3 is TGCGCCAGCAGCTTGGGACAGGCCCGGGACGAGCAGTACTTC. This translates into CASSLGQARDEQYF.

V usage is TRBV5-6 and J usage is TRBJ2-5; D is uncertain. Germline CDR1 and CDR2: SGHDT and YYEEEE. This CDR3 has 15 amino acids. The V and J ends lost 0 bases and 1 base respectively, with 10 bases between them. CDR3 sequence reads: CASSLEGSLQETQYF. In DNA, the CDR3 is TGTGCCAGCAGCTTGGAGGGCAGCCTCCAAGAGACCCAGTACTTC.

The rearrangement uses TRBV2 and TRBJ2-1, with no clear D. Trimming pared 6 bases from V and 6 bases from J, leaving 21 bases between. CDR3 length: 16 residues. Germline-derived CDR1 and CDR2 are SNHLY and FYNNEI. CDR3 nucleotide sequence: TGTGCCAGCAGGGGCCAGGCCCCCCACTTGACCAATGAGCAGTTCTTC. This sequence encodes CASRGQAPHLTNEQFF.

The CDR3 loop reads CASSLPLGLSTEAFF. CDR3 DNA: TGTGCCAGCAGCTTACCTCTGGGCCTGAGCACTGAAGCTTTCTTT. The chain recombines TRBV7-9 with TRBJ1-1; D remains unclear. V lost 2 bases to trimming and J lost 4 bases, with 14 bases between them. This CDR3 region has 15 residues. The germline gives CDR1 SEHNR, CDR2 FQNEAQ (reference sequence).

There are a few counts of this clonotype. The chain employs TRBV7-9 and TRBJ1-5; D gene uncertain. With 1 base removed from V and 6 bases from J, the gap between germline ends came to 7 bases. This CDR3 has 13 residues. Per germline, CDR1 SEHNR and CDR2 FQNEAQ (reference sequence). The CDR3 region is CASSLVLGQPQHF. CDR3 sequence (DNA): TGTGCCAGCAGCTTAGTGCTCGGTCAGCCCCAGCATTTT.

This clonotype appeared a few times. The chain recombines TRBV15 with TRBJ2-7; D uncertain. The ends were cut back, 1 base at V and 1 base at J, with 11 bases in the middle. The germline gives CDR1 LNHNV, CDR2 YYDKDF (reference sequence). The CDR3 runs 15 residues. Here the CDR3 DNA reads TGTGCCACCAGCAGAGGTGTAGAGGCATCCTACGAGCAGTACTTC. Its protein product is CATSRGVEASYEQYF.

This chain uses TRBV12-3 or TRBV12-4 with TRBJ2-1; TRBD2 matches at 11 bases. V was pared by 7 bases and J by 4 bases, with 6 bases of the junction left unmatched. The CDR3 is 15 residues long. Here the CDR3 DNA reads TGTGCCAGCACTCTGACTAGCGGGGTATACAATGAGCAGTTCTTC. Protein sequence: CASTLTSGVYNEQFF.

V and J are TRBV20-1 and TRBJ2-1; D not resolved. This CDR3 region has 12 residues. CDR1 and CDR2 (germline): DFQATT, SNEGSKA (reference sequence). The ends were cut back, 1 base at V and 7 bases at J, with 8 bases in the middle. The CDR3 protein is CSARGRRNEQFF. The CDR3 nucleotides are TGCAGTGCTAGAGGGCGGAGAAATGAGCAGTTCTTC.

The rearrangement links TRBV5-1 to TRBJ2-5, with 8 bases fitting TRBD1. With 4 bases clipped from V and 4 bases from J, the junction kept 0 bases outside the gene matches. Germline V gene data show CDR1 as SGHRS and CDR2 as YFSETQ. This CDR3 contains 12 residues. The DNA for the CDR3 is TGCGCCAGCAGCGGGACAGGAGAGACCCAGTACTTC. Translation gives CASSGTGETQYF.

The table lists this clonotype with a few counts. This chain joins TRBV5-1 and TRBJ2-1; D gene ambiguous. The V gene's germline CDR1 is SGHRS and CDR2 YFSETQ. V gave up 6 bases and J gave up 8 bases, with 15 bases separating them. The CDR3 runs 13 residues. The CDR3 protein is CASTKFVGYEQFF. The CDR3 nucleotides read TGCGCCAGCACCAAGTTCGTCGGATATGAGCAGTTCTTC.

This clonotype has only a few counts. The rearrangement links TRBV7-2 to TRBJ2-1; D is unclear. The length of the CDR3 is 13 residues. Between the trimmed V and J ends, which lost 2 bases and 9 bases, there was a span of 11 bases. Germline CDR1 and CDR2: SGHTA and FQGNSA. CDR3 sequence reads: CASSLTQSSEQFF. As DNA, the CDR3 is TGTGCCAGCAGCTTAACCCAATCGAGTGAGCAGTTCTTC. Complete variable domain (other parts from reference TRBV7-2 and TRBJ2-1): GAGVSQSPSNKVTEKGKDVELRCDPISGHTALYWYRQSLGQGLEFLIYFQGNSAPDKSGLPSDRFSAERTGGSVSTLTIQRTQQEDSAVYLCASSLTQSSEQFFGPGTRLTVL.